The rows below give T cell receptor beta chains drawn from one sample of a study of shared clonotypes between healthy human individuals. Using immunoSEQ multiplex PCR, the repertoire was profiled, and TCRdb retains in-frame clones only, with some absent. The sample shows about 2.2 million clones, 93% of them seen only once. What was sequenced was naive CD8+ T cells from PBMCs. These receptors all stem from a man aged 18 to 30 in good health. Some clones in this sample may be carry-over from other donors' samples. Both conserved end residues are part of each CDR3. D genes are given only for firm matches. Clone size is given for some rows only: seen once, a few or many times, or a class if the clone is expanded.

TRBV13	TRBJ2-3	NA	NA	15	TGTGCCAGCAGCGCTAGCGGAGGGGGAACAGATACGCAGTATTTT	CASSASGGGTDTQYF
TRBV7-8	TRBJ2-3	NA	TRBD2	18	TGTGCCAGCAGCTTAGTACAATGGCGGGAGGATTCCACAGATACGCAGTATTTT	CASSLVQWREDSTDTQYF
TRBV7-9	TRBJ1-4	NA	NA	14	TGTGCCAGCAGCTTAATCACAGTAAATGAAAAACTGTTTTTT	CASSLITVNEKLFF
TRBV28	TRBJ2-7	NA	NA	15	TGTGCCAGCAGTTCTGGGGCGGGGGCACCCTACGAGCAGTACTTC	CASSSGAGAPYEQYF
TRBV2	TRBJ2-1	NA	TRBD2	17	TGTGCCAGCTATGGGGGGGCGGGACTAGCGGGAGCGGGTGAGCAGTTCTTC	CASYGGAGLAGAGEQFF
TRBV11-1	TRBJ2-1	NA	NA	15	TGTGCCAGCAGCTTAGGGTTCCGGGGGATCAATGAGCAGTTCTTC	CASSLGFRGINEQFF
TRBV5-1	TRBJ2-3	NA	NA	17	TGCGCCAGCAGCTTGGTGGCCCGACTAGAATACACAGATACGCAGTATTTT	CASSLVARLEYTDTQYF
TRBV28	TRBJ2-7	once	NA	14	TGTGCCAGCAGACCTACAGGTCGGGGTAACGAGCAGTACTTC	CASRPTGRGNEQYF
TRBV6-6	TRBJ1-2	NA	NA	10	TGTGCCAGTAAGGCCAATGGCTACACCTTC	CASKANGYTF
TRBV27	TRBJ2-1	NA	NA	16	TGTGCCAGCAGGGGCCGCAGCGGGCACTATTACAATGAGCAGTTCTTC	CASRGRSGHYYNEQFF
TRBV27	TRBJ2-5	NA	NA	16	TGTGCCAGCAGTTTGAAGGCCGGGATCCTATCAGAGACCCAGTACTTC	CASSLKAGILSETQYF
TRBV19	TRBJ1-2	NA	NA	15	TGTGCCAGTAGTATCGGCCCCACAGGGAACTATGGCTACACCTTC	CASSIGPTGNYGYTF
TRBV5-1	TRBJ2-2	NA	NA	14	TGCGCCAGCAGCTTTACAGGATCCACCGGGGAGCTGTTTTTT	CASSFTGSTGELFF
TRBV13	TRBJ2-1	NA	NA	14	TGTGCCAGCAACTCCATTGGGGACTTTAATGAGCAGTTCTTC	CASNSIGDFNEQFF
TRBV19	TRBJ1-1	NA	NA	15	TGTGCCAGTAGCTCCGGCGAGGAAATGAACACTGAAGCTTTCTTT	CASSSGEEMNTEAFF
TRBV6-5	TRBJ2-5	once	NA	14	TGTGCCAGCAGTTACCGCGGGAACCAAGAGACCCAGTACTTC	CASSYRGNQETQYF
TRBV19	TRBJ2-1	NA	TRBD1	14	TGTGCCAGTAGTATCGGGACAGGGGGCAATGAGCAGTTCTTC	CASSIGTGGNEQFF
TRBV7-9	TRBJ2-3	NA	NA	16	TGTGCCAGCAGCGGTCGGTGGCCCCCCAGCACAGATACGCAGTATTTT	CASSGRWPPSTDTQYF